This T cell receptor (beta chain) derives from a study of blood T cell repertoires in COVID-19 (dated by TCRdb to about 2020). Regarding the study in general: Samples covering the acute and convalescent phases of COVID-19 were provided by collaborators in the United States, Italy and Spain. The prospective study material was composed of cDNA or gDNA derived from T cells, B-cell-depleted T cells, or PBMCs. The dataset comprised deeply sampled blood TCRbeta repertoires from subjects exposed to, actively infected with, or recovered from COVID-19. The repertoires were made available in a free public database intended to serve as a resource for research on the immune response to SARS-CoV-2. The samples were drawn from two sources: the first 160 participants of the ongoing ImmuneRACE study, and 950 to 1,500 subjects contributed by 6 global collaborators. A de-identified subject ID, COVID-19 status, age in years and sex were almost always included in the sample metadata. Where HLA class I and class II types were available, the types were taken from metadata supplied by the sample provider, not from assay-based typing.

TCRbeta CDR3 regions were amplified from genomic DNA using the immunoSEQ Assay, a bias-controlled multiplex PCR. Per the authors' processing: Nucleated cell counts per sample were estimated from amplification of reference gene primers within the assay. To quantify the absolute abundance of each unique TCRbeta CDR3 rearrangement, sequence reads were collapsed and filtered. For each sample, productive Simpson clonality was calculated by taking the square root of Simpson's diversity index across productive rearrangements. As stored in TCRdb, this immuneACCESS dataset retains in-frame rearrangements with V and J assigned. A fraction of the clones does not appear; measured against another copy, unresolved V genes explain less than half of the discrepancy, and the remainder lacks a known reason. The V and J calls and clone size were taken over from that table, and D and trimming were inferred from the DNA. Within this sample are over 55,000 clones, with around 86% of them counted one time only. Roughly 8.5% of the sample is in the top ten clones.

Overall study outcomes, separate from this receptor: The quantity of clinical and demographic metadata differed by source and by participant and was supplied without curation.

Reading the germline V gene gives CDR1 MNHEY and CDR2 SVGAGI. The CDR3 holds 14 amino acids from the cysteine to the phenylalanine. The kept DNA is CDR3 alone, 42 bases in frame from the first base. V is cut by 5 bases and J by 4 bases, and the space between the germline ends is 14 bases. About this clone: The specificity of this receptor is unknown. Within one base of it there is no much larger clone, and no base qualities were kept.

Each collaborating institution followed its own protocols to collect whole blood in K2EDTA tubes. For TCRbeta analysis, collaborator samples were shipped as frozen whole blood, as isolated PBMCs, or as DNA extracted from either sample type. The receptor was isolated from a man aged 45-65 years with active COVID-19. The sample taken for sequencing was peripheral blood. This chain joins TRBV6-5 to TRBJ1-2, with the D gene uncertain. This receptor carries the CDR3 CASSILQPGYGYTF. The bases are TGTGCCAGCAGTATCCTACAACCAGGCTATGGCTACACCTTC.